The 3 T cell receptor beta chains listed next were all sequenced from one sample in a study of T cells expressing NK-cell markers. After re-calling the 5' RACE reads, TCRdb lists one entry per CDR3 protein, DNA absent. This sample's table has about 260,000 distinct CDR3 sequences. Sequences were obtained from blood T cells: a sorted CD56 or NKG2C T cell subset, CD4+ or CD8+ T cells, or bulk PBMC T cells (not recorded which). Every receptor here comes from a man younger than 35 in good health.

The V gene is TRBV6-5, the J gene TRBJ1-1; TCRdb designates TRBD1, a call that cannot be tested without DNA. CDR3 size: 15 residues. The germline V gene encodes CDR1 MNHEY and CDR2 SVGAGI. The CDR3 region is CASSYSIRGLTEAFF.

CDR3: CASSYEGNPRGEQFF. This chain uses TRBV6-2 or TRBV6-3 with TRBJ2-1; the TRBD2 assignment by TCRdb is unverifiable without DNA. The CDR3 loop spans 15 amino acids. CDR1 and CDR2 (germline): MNHEY, SVGEGT.

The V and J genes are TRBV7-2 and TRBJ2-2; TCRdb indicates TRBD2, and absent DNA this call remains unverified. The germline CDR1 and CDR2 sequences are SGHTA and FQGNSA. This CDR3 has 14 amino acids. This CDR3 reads CASSQLAGAGELFF.